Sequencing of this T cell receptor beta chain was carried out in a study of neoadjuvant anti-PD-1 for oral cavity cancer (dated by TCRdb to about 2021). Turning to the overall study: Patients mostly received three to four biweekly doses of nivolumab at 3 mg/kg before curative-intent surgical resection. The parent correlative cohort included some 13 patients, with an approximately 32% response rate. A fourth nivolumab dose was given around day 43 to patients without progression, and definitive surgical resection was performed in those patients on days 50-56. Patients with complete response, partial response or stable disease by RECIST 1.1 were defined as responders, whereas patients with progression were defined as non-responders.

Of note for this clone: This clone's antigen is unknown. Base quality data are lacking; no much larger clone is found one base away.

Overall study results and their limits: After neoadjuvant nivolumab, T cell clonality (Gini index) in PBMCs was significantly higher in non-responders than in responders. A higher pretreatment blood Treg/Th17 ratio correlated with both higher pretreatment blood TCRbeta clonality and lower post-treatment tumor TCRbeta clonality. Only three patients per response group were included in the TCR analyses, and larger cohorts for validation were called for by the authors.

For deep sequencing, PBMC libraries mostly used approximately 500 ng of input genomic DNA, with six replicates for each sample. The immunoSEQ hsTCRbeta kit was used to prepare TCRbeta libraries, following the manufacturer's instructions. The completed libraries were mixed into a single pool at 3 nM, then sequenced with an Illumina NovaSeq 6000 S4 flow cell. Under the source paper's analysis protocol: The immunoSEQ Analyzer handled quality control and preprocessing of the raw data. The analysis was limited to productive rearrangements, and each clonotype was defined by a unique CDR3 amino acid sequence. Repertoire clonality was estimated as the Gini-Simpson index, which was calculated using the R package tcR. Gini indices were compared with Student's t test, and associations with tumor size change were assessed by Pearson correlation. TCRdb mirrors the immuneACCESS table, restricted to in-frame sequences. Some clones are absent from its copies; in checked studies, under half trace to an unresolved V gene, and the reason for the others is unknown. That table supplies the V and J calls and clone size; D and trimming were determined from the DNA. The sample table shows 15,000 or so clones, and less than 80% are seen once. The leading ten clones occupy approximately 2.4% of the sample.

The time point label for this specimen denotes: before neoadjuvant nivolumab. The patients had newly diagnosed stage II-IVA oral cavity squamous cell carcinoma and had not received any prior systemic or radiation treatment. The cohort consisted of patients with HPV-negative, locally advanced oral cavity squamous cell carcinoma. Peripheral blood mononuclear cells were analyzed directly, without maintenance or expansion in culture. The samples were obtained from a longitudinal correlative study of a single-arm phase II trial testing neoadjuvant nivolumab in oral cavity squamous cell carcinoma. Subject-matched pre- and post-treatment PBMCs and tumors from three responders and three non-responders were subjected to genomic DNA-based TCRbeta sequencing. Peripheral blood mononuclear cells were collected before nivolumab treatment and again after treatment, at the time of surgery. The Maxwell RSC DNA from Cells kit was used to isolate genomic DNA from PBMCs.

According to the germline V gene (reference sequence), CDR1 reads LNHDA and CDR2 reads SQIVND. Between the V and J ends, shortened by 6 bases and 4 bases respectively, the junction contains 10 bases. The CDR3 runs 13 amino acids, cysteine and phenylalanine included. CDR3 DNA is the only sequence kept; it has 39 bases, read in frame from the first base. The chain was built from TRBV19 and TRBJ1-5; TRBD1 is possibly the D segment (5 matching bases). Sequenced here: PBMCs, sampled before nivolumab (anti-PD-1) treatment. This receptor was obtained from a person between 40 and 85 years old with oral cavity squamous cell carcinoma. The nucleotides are TGTGCCAGTAGGCGGGGGGGAAATCAGCCCCAGCATTTT. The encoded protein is CASRRGGNQPQHF.